This TCR beta chain was found in a study of cytomegalovirus exposure and HLA in healthy donors. There are 18 residues in the CDR3. V gave up 5 bases and J gave up 4 bases; unmatched junction bases: 17. Germline CDR1 and CDR2: SEHNR and FQNEAQ (reference sequence). A multiplex PCR was run with 60 Vbeta primers and 13 Jbeta primers. Generated by immunoSEQ multiplex PCR, the TCRdb table keeps only in-frame clones and is missing some. In the table there are over 100,000 clones, around 76% of which are singletons. What was sequenced was PBMCs. This chain uses TRBV7-9 with TRBJ2-4, with TRBD1 matching 7 bases. The sequence derives from a male donor in good health and CMV-seronegative. The CDR3 DNA follows: TGTGCCAGCAGCCCCCCAAGAGACAGGGCGATACCTAAAAACATTCAGTACTTC. This encodes CASSPPRDRAIPKNIQYF.